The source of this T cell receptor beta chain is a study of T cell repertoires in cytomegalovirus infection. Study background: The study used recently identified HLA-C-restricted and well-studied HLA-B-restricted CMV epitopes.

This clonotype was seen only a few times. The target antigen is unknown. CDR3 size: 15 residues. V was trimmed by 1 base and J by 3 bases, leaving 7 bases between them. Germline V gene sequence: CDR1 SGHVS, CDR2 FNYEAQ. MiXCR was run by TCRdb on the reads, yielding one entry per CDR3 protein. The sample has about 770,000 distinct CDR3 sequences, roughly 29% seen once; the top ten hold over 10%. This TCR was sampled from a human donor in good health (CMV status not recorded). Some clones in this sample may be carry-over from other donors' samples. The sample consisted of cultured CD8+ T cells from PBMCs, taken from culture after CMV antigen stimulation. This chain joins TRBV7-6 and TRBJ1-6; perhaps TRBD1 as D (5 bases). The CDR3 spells CASSLEDSYNSPLHF. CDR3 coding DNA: TGTGCCAGCAGCTTAGAAGACAGCTATAATTCACCCCTCCACTTT.